This T cell receptor (beta chain) comes out of a study of T cells in Graves' hyperthyroidism and ophthalmopathy (dated by TCRdb to about 2019). Turning to the overall study: Peripheral blood samples were taken at initial diagnosis, before any treatment was given. The approximately 97 discovery patients were randomly divided into training and test sets at a 7:3 ratio. In addition, the study compared T-cell repertoires in thyroid tissue and in blood from about 6 Graves' hyperthyroidism patients. A discovery cohort of roughly 96 patients, approximately 44 with Graves' ophthalmopathy and about 60 with stable Graves' hyperthyroidism, was used to find distinguishing TCR V-J signatures. After sampling, hyperthyroidism patients received methimazole starting at 30 mg daily, and ophthalmopathy patients received high-dose intravenous methylprednisolone. Whether ophthalmopathy could be predicted prospectively was tested in an independent validation cohort made up of roughly 19 hyperthyroidism patients plus 17 patients who later progressed to ophthalmopathy. The paper reports TCR Vbeta CDR3 sequencing of some 140 peripheral blood samples: 40 to 45 ophthalmopathy, about 75 hyperthyroidism and approximately 17 progressor patients. Points the paper makes about the study in general: No statistical method was used to fix the sample size in advance, and group allocation was not hidden from the investigators. In cross-validation, a model built on a 13 V-J signature told ophthalmopathy apart from stable hyperthyroidism with 85% to 90% sensitivity and roughly 81% specificity, and in testing the same model reached 80%/75%. In validation, the model predicted progression to ophthalmopathy with 55% to 71% sensitivity and over 72% specificity, a median of about 6.7 months before onset. Most expanded thyroid clonotypes (frequency above 0.001) were also found in blood, which suggests that blood repertoires may mirror thyroid immune responses.

The cysteine opens and the phenylalanine closes a CDR3 of 13 amino acids. Of the read, only the CDR3 DNA is kept; its 39 bases are in frame from base 1. The V end loses 1 base and the J end loses 11 bases, and a stretch of 16 bases separates them. Reading the germline V gene (reference sequence) gives CDR1 DFQATT and CDR2 SNEGSKA. This clonotype was seen ten or more times. It lacks a known antigen. The sample holds no much larger clone one base away, and base qualities are not on file. Stable Graves' hyperthyroidism was defined as the absence of progression to ophthalmopathy over 18 months of follow-up. Hyperthyroidism patients were newly diagnosed, with disease duration under 2 months, and aged 18 to 65 years. Patients with uncontrolled infections, other autoimmune diseases, pregnancy or lactation were excluded. Diagnoses were established on the basis of clinical symptoms, serum thyroxine and TRAb, thyroid ultrasound, and orbital computed tomography. Ficoll-Paque density gradient centrifugation was used to isolate PBMCs from around 9.1 ml of fresh peripheral blood. Trizol reagent was used to extract total RNA, and RNA quality was then checked on an Agilent 2100 Bioanalyzer.

Amplification of TCR beta CDR3 regions was carried out from RNA transcripts. The TCR CDR3 was subjected to a first round of RT-PCR using the HTBI primer set and the Qiagen OneStep RT-PCR kit. Libraries were constructed in a second round of multiplex PCR, after which size selection and purification were carried out. Libraries were sequenced paired-end with 100 bp reads on an Illumina HiSeq2000. In the original analysis: SOAPnuke was used to process the raw data, throwing out any read that contained adapters or uncalled bases, had a mean Phred below 15, or lacked an exact constant-primer or identifier match. COPE v1.2.5 was used to merge high-quality paired reads, and clonotypes were defined as unique nucleotide sequences. Clonotypes were aligned to IMGT TRBV, TRBD and TRBJ reference segments using MiTCR v1.1. The analysis was restricted to V-J combinations with a frequency above 0.0001, which together covered 99% to 99.2% of the repertoires. The TCS score was defined as F50 (clonal expansion) divided by E x V (chaos), with BLOSUM62-based TCRdist calculated between CDR3 peptides within each V-J. Welch's t-statistics and random forest reduced roughly 540 V-J features to 13, which were used in a naive Bayes classifier (R e1071). TCRdb took the public reads, trimmed them with fastp at Q25, ran MiXCR for clone calling and kept in-frame beta chains. Each record represents a unique CDR3 protein, reported with the most common genes and DNA among its rows. These V and J calls originate from TCRdb's pipeline instead of the authors' own analysis. Within this sample are some 460,000 distinct CDR3 sequences, with more than 15% of them counted one time only. The ten largest clones represent roughly 8% of the sample.

The sample taken for sequencing was blood. The source of this sequence is a woman between 18 and 30 years old with Graves' hyperthyroidism. This receptor chain uses TRBV20-1 and TRBJ2-3; TRBD2 is perhaps the D gene, given 5 matching bases. The CDR3 reads CSARVSGKWEQYF. The DNA is TGCAGTGCTAGAGTCTCGGGGAAGTGGGAGCAGTATTTT.